Below, 5 T cell receptor beta chains from the same sample are listed, as sequenced in a study of T cells in women clearing cervical HPV infection. Using immunoSEQ multiplex PCR, the repertoire was profiled, and TCRdb retains in-frame clones only, with some absent. Here the sample table reports about 45,000 clones. Sequencing input: blood buffy coat. All receptors derive from a woman between 18 and 70 years old with a cervical HPV16 infection that either progressed to CIN3+ or cleared (not recorded which).

About this clone itself: The CDR3 end lies 3 residues beyond the end of the read and is filled in from the germline J gene. The rearrangement uses TRBV11-2 and TRBJ1-4; a weak D match, TRBD1 (5 bases). Germline V gives CDR1 SGHAT, CDR2 FQNNGV. The CDR3 totals 14 residues. Trimming removed 5 bases from V and 8 bases from J, with 15 bases in between. The CDR3 DNA, read in part, is TGTGCCAGCAGCCTTAGCAGGGTAGGAGAAAAA. It yields the protein CASSLSRVGEK. From start to end, the CDR3 is CASSLSRVGEKLFF.

A remark on this clone: The sequenced fragment ends 3 residues before the CDR3 boundary, so the rest is inferred from the germline J gene. The V call is TRBV7-3, the J call TRBJ2-1; 9 bases fit TRBD2. Per the germline V gene, CDR1 is SGHTA and CDR2 is FQGTGA. The CDR3 has 17 residues. The junction had 13 bases not matched to a gene; V was cut back by 5 bases and J by 5 bases. Partial CDR3 DNA: TGTGCCAGCAGCCTACCAGAGGTAGCGGGAGTCGACAATGAG. Protein: CASSLPEVAGVDNE. The whole CDR3 reads CASSLPEVAGVDNEQFF.

On this clone itself: The read comes to an end 3 residues before the CDR3 does, leaving the germline J gene to fill in the end. The rearrangement links TRBV20-1 to TRBJ2-2; perhaps TRBD2 as D (5 bases). Germline loops: CDR1 DFQATT, CDR2 SNEGSKA (reference sequence). V gave up 1 base and J gave up 4 bases, with 10 bases separating them. The CDR3 contains 14 residues. CDR3 region: CSARASDSTGELFF. The sequenced part of the CDR3 DNA is TGCAGTGCTAGAGCCTCGGACTCCACCGGGGAG.

CDR3 DNA, as far as it was read: TGTGCCAGCAGTCCATTAGCGGGGGAATACAATGAG. Its protein is CASSPLAGEYNE. In full, the CDR3 is CASSPLAGEYNEQFF. The chain is built from TRBV12-3 or TRBV12-4 and TRBJ2-1, with 9 bases lining up with TRBD2. Sequencing ends 3 residues short of the CDR3 end; the germline J gene provides the rest. The CDR3 runs 15 residues. V was clipped by 5 bases and J by 4 bases; unmatched bases: 6.

The CDR3 sequence is CASSKGQGAANYGYTF. The sequenced part of the CDR3 DNA is TGTGCCAGCTCAAAGGGACAGGGGGCAGCTAACTATGGC. The rearrangement links TRBV18 to TRBJ1-2, with 12 nucleotides matching TRBD1. The read stops 3 residues short of the end of the CDR3; the missing end is completed from the germline J gene. Germline-derived CDR1 and CDR2 are KGHSH and LQKENI. The CDR3 extends over 16 amino acids. J gave up 0 bases and V 5 bases, and 4 bases lay outside the gene matches.